This paragraph covers one T cell receptor beta chain sequence. The sample originates from a study of radiotherapy plus CTLA-4 blockade in lung cancer. TCRdb's table, derived via immunoSEQ multiplex PCR, lists solely in-frame clones and lacks some. Counted here are tens of thousands of clones, roughly three quarters occurring once; the ten biggest clones make up approximately 15%. The sample in question was peripheral blood, obtained from a patient treated with radiotherapy plus ipilimumab. This TCR derives from a human donor with non-small cell lung cancer that progressed on radiotherapy plus ipilimumab.

The CDR3 DNA is TGTGCCAGCAGCCAAGATGGTAGCGGGGGTATCAATGAGCAGTTCTTC. Encoded protein: CASSQDGSGGINEQFF. The V gene is TRBV4-2, the J gene TRBJ2-1; 9 nucleotides match TRBD2. CDR1 is LGHNA, CDR2 YNFKEQ, per germline. Germline trimming cut 0 bases from V and 6 bases from J; bases unmatched to any gene: 6. This CDR3 region has 16 residues.